The clone carrying this T cell receptor beta chain came up a few times. Antigen unknown. The data derive from a study of vaccination effects on CD4 cells after COVID-19. As for the study in general: Participants were given two doses of BNT162b2 or mRNA-1273 vaccine.

Expansion with viral peptide pools was applied to antigen-specific CD4+ T cells by the ViraFEST assay prior to sequencing. Following culture for about ten days, CD4+ T cells were isolated. People in the vaccine group had not been infected with SARS-CoV-2 before, and their nucleocapsid antibodies were negative. Some 2 million PBMC were placed in each well, which was supplemented with 10 IU/ml IL-2 and about 10 ug/ml peptides. A half-volume exchange with IL-2 medium occurred on days 3 and 7. The data were produced by immunoSEQ multiplex PCR, yet TCRdb's version contains in-frame clones alone and is incomplete. Among around 35,000 clones listed, about 66% were seen once. Study-level findings and limits: Late in the post-vaccination period, infection-induced and vaccine-induced clones underwent marked clonal contraction.

The CDR3 is 14 amino acids. The germline CDR1 and CDR2 sequences are SGHRS and YFSETQ. With 3 bases removed from V and 5 bases from J, the gap between germline ends came to 11 bases. The rearrangement links TRBV5-1 to TRBJ2-2; perhaps D is TRBD1 or TRBD2 (5 bases each). This TCR derives from a human donor who received a COVID-19 vaccine. Sequenced here: CD4+ T cells from PBMCs cultured with HCoV-OC43 spike peptides, sampled before COVID-19 vaccination. Specified subset: HCoV-OC43 spike overlapping peptide pool stimulation. CDR3 in amino acids: CASSSSGSTGELFF. CDR3 DNA: TGCGCCAGCAGCTCCTCAGGGAGTACCGGGGAGCTGTTTTTT.